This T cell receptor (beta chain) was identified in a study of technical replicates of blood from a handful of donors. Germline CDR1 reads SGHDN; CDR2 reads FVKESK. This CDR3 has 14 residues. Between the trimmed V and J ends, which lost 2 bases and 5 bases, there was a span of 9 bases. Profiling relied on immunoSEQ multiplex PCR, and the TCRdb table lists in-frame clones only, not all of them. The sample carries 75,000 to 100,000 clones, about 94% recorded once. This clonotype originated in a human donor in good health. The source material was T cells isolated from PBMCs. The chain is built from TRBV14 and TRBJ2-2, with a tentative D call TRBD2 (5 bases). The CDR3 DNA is TGTGCCAGCAGCCAACGGCTAGCTACCGGGGAGCTGTTTTTT. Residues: CASSQRLATGELFF.